This T cell receptor beta chain derives from a study of cytomegalovirus exposure and HLA in healthy donors. Study-wide context: A later analysis reported the 120 or so validation repertoires used the same platform as the roughly 700 first-cohort repertoires.

Repertoires were generated with immunoSEQ multiplex PCR, while TCRdb's copy carries only in-frame clones and drops some. The sample yields roughly 200,000 clones, about nine tenths seen once. This clone was seen only a few times. This receptor was taken from a young man in good health and CMV-seropositive. The sequenced sample consisted of PBMCs.

This CDR3 reads CASSSSRWVRTDEQFF. DNA of the CDR3: TGTGCCAGCAGTTCCTCGAGGTGGGTTCGCACCGATGAGCAGTTCTTC. The V and J genes are TRBV27 and TRBJ2-1; no clear D gene. V lost 4 bases, J lost 8 bases, and 21 bases lay in between. The CDR3 covers 16 residues. Germline values: CDR1 MNHEY, CDR2 SMNVEV (reference sequence).